Described below is a single T cell receptor beta chain sequence and its context. Its antigen is unidentified. The sample originates from a study of blood T cells in healthy people across ages. Study conclusions and caveats: Underestimates were what the diversity estimates from one million T cells were considered to be.

The authors ran a second PCR of 7 to 11 cycles using a sample-barcoded 5' primer and a J-beta primer mix. TCRdb re-called the 5' RACE reads with MiXCR, one entry per CDR3 protein. This table has almost 1 million distinct CDR3 sequences, 51% appearing once. This CDR3 spans 14 amino acids. Germline V gives CDR1 SQVTM, CDR2 ANQGSEA. V lost 3 bases to trimming and J lost 0 bases, with 11 bases between them. The specimen was blood. This TCR derives from a woman aged 55-75 years in good health. The V gene is TRBV29-1, the J gene TRBJ1-1; D remains ambiguous. The CDR3 DNA follows: TGCAGCGTTGATGGCCGAAACATGAACACTGAAGCTTTCTTT. Translating gives CSVDGRNMNTEAFF.